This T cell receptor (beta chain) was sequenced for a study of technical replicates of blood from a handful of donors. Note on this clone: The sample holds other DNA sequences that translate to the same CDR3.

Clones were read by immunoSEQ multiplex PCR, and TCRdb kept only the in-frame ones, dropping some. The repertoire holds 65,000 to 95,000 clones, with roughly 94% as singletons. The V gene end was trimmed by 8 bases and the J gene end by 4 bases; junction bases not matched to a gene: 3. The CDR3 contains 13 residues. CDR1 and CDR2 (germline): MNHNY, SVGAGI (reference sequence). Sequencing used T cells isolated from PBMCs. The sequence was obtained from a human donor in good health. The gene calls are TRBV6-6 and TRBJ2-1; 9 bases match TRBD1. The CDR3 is CASRDRAYNEQFF. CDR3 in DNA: TGTGCCAGCCGGGACAGGGCTTACAATGAGCAGTTCTTC.